Listed below are T cell receptor beta chains from one sample, sequenced in a study of naive and memory T cell subsets. TCRdb passed the 5' RACE reads through MiXCR, listing each CDR3 protein once. The data hold 45,000 to 55,000 distinct CDR3 sequences, with over 3.5% observed a single time. The receptors stem from a female donor in good health. Both conserved end residues are part of each CDR3. The order of the fields is clone size, D gene, V gene, J gene, CDR3 protein, CDR3 DNA. The D gene is left open where the match is weak. Size tells how often a clone was seen (once, few, many) or the class of an expanded clone, and some rows leave it out.

many,TRBD2,TRBV6-6,TRBJ2-3,CASYGWRENPDTQYF,TGTGCCAGCTACGGGTGGCGGGAGAATCCAGATACGCAGTATTTT
many,.,TRBV6-2/TRBV6-3,TRBJ2-3,CASKRQGLADTQYF,TGTGCCAGCAAAAGACAGGGACTGGCAGATACGCAGTATTTT
many,.,TRBV28,TRBJ2-1,CASSLVLLGGPTEGQFF,TGTGCCAGCAGTTTAGTACTTTTGGGGGGACCCACCGAGGGGCAGTTCTTC
.,TRBD2,TRBV29-1,TRBJ2-5,CSVGLAGWSGTQYF,TGCAGCGTGGGACTAGCGGGATGGTCGGGGACCCAGTACTTC
few,.,TRBV20-1,TRBJ2-7,CSARDRGGWYEQYF,TGCAGTGCTAGAGATCGCGGGGGCTGGTACGAGCAGTACTTC
many,.,TRBV30,TRBJ2-6,CAWSVVLSGANVLTF,TGTGCCTGGAGTGTCGTACTCTCTGGGGCCAACGTCCTGACTTTC
many,.,TRBV4-1,TRBJ2-3,CASSTRSRPGTADTQYF,TGCGCCAGCAGCACCAGATCCCGTCCGGGGACTGCGGATACGCAGTATTTT
many,.,TRBV2,TRBJ1-2,CASSERDTYGYTF,TGTGCCAGCAGTGAGAGGGACACCTATGGCTACACCTTC
few,.,TRBV16,TRBJ2-1,CASSRAGGHNEQFF,TGTGCCAGCAGCCGCGCTGGCGGCCACAATGAGCAGTTCTTC
many,.,TRBV5-1,TRBJ2-5,CASSRSLSETQYF,TGCGCCAGCAGCAGGTCTCTCAGTGAGACCCAGTACTTC
many,.,TRBV7-6,TRBJ2-7,CASRPGQSYEQYF,TGTGCCAGCAGACCCGGACAGTCCTACGAGCAGTACTTC
many,TRBD1,TRBV29-1,TRBJ2-1,CSVPGGFSYNEQFF,TGCAGCGTCCCAGGGGGATTCTCCTACAATGAGCAGTTCTTC
medium-sized,TRBD2,TRBV28,TRBJ2-7,CASSQGLAGVYEQYF,TGTGCCAGCAGCCAAGGACTAGCGGGAGTCTACGAGCAGTACTTC
many,.,TRBV20-1,TRBJ2-2,CSATEPAREAGELFF,TGCAGTGCTACCGAACCCGCTAGAGAGGCCGGGGAGCTGTTTTTT
many,.,TRBV12-3/TRBV12-4,TRBJ2-1,CASSPGGRKYYNEQFF,TGTGCCAGCAGTCCCGGTGGGCGGAAATACTACAATGAGCAGTTCTTC
few,.,TRBV5-4,TRBJ2-6,CASNSGANVLTF,TGTGCCAGCAACTCTGGGGCCAACGTCCTGACTTTC
many,.,TRBV19,TRBJ2-6,CASSKRSGANVLTF,TGTGCCAGTAGCAAAAGGAGTGGGGCCAACGTCCTGACTTTC
few,TRBD1,TRBV29-1,TRBJ1-1,CSVETGTGAAEAFF,TGCAGCGTCGAAACCGGGACAGGGGCCGCTGAAGCTTTCTTT
many,TRBD2,TRBV28,TRBJ2-3,CASSLPSGRDTDTQYF,TGTGCCAGCAGTTTACCCAGCGGGAGAGACACAGATACGCAGTATTTT
few,.,TRBV9,TRBJ2-1,CASSPVRENEQFF,TGTGCCAGCAGCCCAGTCCGGGAAAATGAGCAGTTCTTC
few,.,TRBV7-2,TRBJ2-3,CASSQGGSWDTQYF,TGTGCCAGCAGCCAAGGGGGGTCGTGGGATACGCAGTATTTT
many,TRBD1,TRBV19,TRBJ2-7,CASSIVVGTGHYEQYF,TGTGCCAGTAGTATAGTCGTTGGGACAGGACACTACGAGCAGTACTTC
many,.,TRBV21-1,TRBJ1-1,CASSAQGSSVNTEAFF,TGTGCCAGCAGCGCCCAGGGCTCGTCTGTGAACACTGAAGCTTTCTTT
.,TRBD2,TRBV9,TRBJ2-2,CASSVGDYRGDGELFF,TGTGCCAGCAGCGTGGGGGACTATCGGGGAGACGGGGAGCTGTTTTTT
many,.,TRBV11-2,TRBJ1-1,CASRTAWANTEAFF,TGTGCCAGCCGTACGGCCTGGGCGAACACTGAAGCTTTCTTT
few,TRBD2,TRBV20-1,TRBJ2-6,CSARGSSGSGVLTF,TGCAGTGCTAGAGGGAGTAGCGGGAGTGGCGTCCTGACTTTC
many,.,TRBV7-8,TRBJ2-4,CASSLAGVAKNIQYF,TGTGCCAGCAGCTTAGCCGGGGTAGCCAAAAACATTCAGTACTTC
many,.,TRBV6-2/TRBV6-3,TRBJ2-2,CASSAILGRNTGELFF,TGTGCCAGCAGTGCCATTCTGGGGCGGAACACCGGGGAGCTGTTTTTT
many,.,TRBV29-1,TRBJ2-2,CSVEPRVTGELFF,TGCAGCGTTGAACCGAGAGTTACCGGGGAGCTGTTTTTT
many,.,TRBV12-3/TRBV12-4,TRBJ1-1,CASSLGREKNTEAFF,TGTGCCAGCAGTTTAGGACGGGAGAAGAACACTGAAGCTTTCTTT
many,TRBD2,TRBV10-3,TRBJ2-3,CAISTGTSGTDTQYF,TGTGCCATCAGTACTGGGACTAGCGGCACAGATACGCAGTATTTT
few,TRBD1,TRBV7-9,TRBJ1-1,CASSLARQGAGGTEAFF,TGTGCCAGCAGTTTGGCCCGACAGGGGGCTGGCGGCACTGAAGCTTTCTTT
many,.,TRBV29-1,TRBJ2-7,CSVRQGGSYEQYF,TGCAGCGTTCGCCAGGGGGGCTCCTACGAGCAGTACTTC
many,TRBD2,TRBV5-1,TRBJ2-7,CASSLAGGGRSPYEQYF,TGCGCCAGCAGCTTGGCGGGCGGGGGGCGCTCCCCCTACGAGCAGTACTTC
many,.,TRBV6-2/TRBV6-3,TRBJ1-5,CASSRHMTALGEPQHF,TGTGCCAGCAGTCGGCATATGACAGCCCTGGGAGAACCCCAGCATTTT
many,.,TRBV6-4,TRBJ1-5,CASSAGANQPQHF,TGTGCCAGCAGTGCAGGGGCCAATCAGCCCCAGCATTTT
.,.,TRBV19,TRBJ1-1,CASSIGGVDTEAFF,TGTGCCAGTAGTATAGGAGGGGTGGACACTGAAGCTTTCTTT
.,.,TRBV28,TRBJ2-7,CASSFSSYRYKQYF,TGTGCCAGCAGTTTTAGTAGTTATCGGTACAAGCAGTACTTC
many,TRBD2,TRBV7-8,TRBJ2-2,CASSLSGKSGELFF,TGTGCCAGCAGCCTTAGCGGGAAGTCCGGGGAGCTGTTTTTT
.,.,TRBV28,TRBJ1-5,CASRPPDRFSNQPQHF,TGTGCCAGCAGACCCCCCGACAGATTTAGCAATCAGCCCCAGCATTTT
many,.,TRBV7-2,TRBJ2-3,CASRPTTPADTQYF,TGTGCCAGCAGGCCCACTACCCCCGCAGATACGCAGTATTTT
many,.,TRBV29-1,TRBJ2-3,CSAKVADTQYF,TGCAGCGCAAAGGTGGCAGATACGCAGTATTTT
many,.,TRBV12-3/TRBV12-4,TRBJ2-1,CASSFMARASYNEQFF,TGTGCCAGCAGTTTCATGGCGCGGGCCTCCTACAATGAGCAGTTCTTC
few,TRBD2,TRBV28,TRBJ2-7,CASFSGNSYEQYF,TGTGCCAGCTTTAGCGGGAACTCCTACGAGCAGTACTTC
many,.,TRBV6-5,TRBJ2-1,CASSTSPYNEQFF,TGTGCCAGCAGTACCAGCCCCTACAATGAGCAGTTCTTC
.,TRBD2,TRBV20-1,TRBJ2-5,CSASSGLAGGQETQYF,TGCAGTGCTAGCTCCGGACTAGCGGGAGGGCAAGAGACCCAGTACTTC
many,.,TRBV7-2,TRBJ1-2,CASSSRRREGYGYTF,TGTGCCAGCAGCTCAAGACGTCGAGAGGGGTATGGCTACACCTTC
many,.,TRBV27,TRBJ2-7,CASSLSRPDEQYF,TGTGCCAGCAGTTTATCGAGGCCGGACGAGCAGTACTTC
many,.,TRBV28,TRBJ2-1,CASSLSSSYNEQFF,TGTGCCAGCAGTTTAAGCAGCTCCTACAATGAGCAGTTCTTC
few,.,TRBV29-1,TRBJ2-1,CSVEWVNEQFF,TGCAGCGTTGAGTGGGTTAATGAGCAGTTCTTC
many,.,TRBV5-1,TRBJ2-5,CASSSTGTLQETQYF,TGCGCCAGCAGCTCCACCGGGACTTTACAAGAGACCCAGTACTTC
many,TRBD2,TRBV10-2,TRBJ2-3,CASRPGTSGTDTQYF,TGCGCCAGCAGACCCGGGACTAGCGGCACAGATACGCAGTATTTT
many,.,TRBV18,TRBJ2-1,CASSPPGGGTYNEQFF,TGTGCCAGCTCACCACCGGGCGGAGGGACTTACAATGAGCAGTTCTTC
many,TRBD1,TRBV6-5,TRBJ1-2,CASSTLQGNYGYTF,TGTGCCAGCAGTACCTTACAGGGGAACTATGGCTACACCTTC